The clone carrying this TCR beta chain was counted only a few times. Its antigen is currently unknown. TCRdb redid the calling of the 5' RACE reads with MiXCR, one entry per CDR3 protein. The repertoire holds roughly 310,000 distinct CDR3 sequences, with over 8% as singletons. The CDR3 is made up of 14 amino acids. Trimming pared 1 base from V and 4 bases from J, leaving 13 bases between. Germline lookup yields CDR1 GTSNPN and CDR2 SVGIG (reference sequence). These data come from a study of T cells after yellow fever vaccination. Study findings and constraints: One caveat is that FACS-sorted repertoires could contain abundant clonotypes contaminating from the bulk population. Detected again after the booster were most primary-vaccination clones, at nearly 97% CD4 and 88% CD8.

The source is a man aged 18 to 35 who received the YFV17D yellow fever vaccine. Sequenced material: PBMCs, taken on the day of the first yellow fever vaccination. The V gene is TRBV30, the J gene TRBJ1-2; no definite D call. The CDR3 nucleotides are TGTGCCTGGAGTGGAGGCTCCACGCTCTATGGCTACACCTTC. Its translation is CAWSGGSTLYGYTF.